Shown below are 26 T cell receptor beta chains from a single sample sequenced in a study of blood T cells in healthy people across ages. PCR was performed a second time for 7 to 11 cycles using a sample-barcoded 5' primer and a J-beta primer mix. Via MiXCR, TCRdb re-called the 5' RACE reads, giving one row per CDR3 protein. Seen here are around 700,000 distinct CDR3 sequences, roughly 25% observed once, and the top ten hold 8% to 10%. The data also belong to a second study, concerning T cells of mothers and their children.

The sequenced sample was blood. Source of these receptors: a boy younger than 18 in good health.

V gene TRBV5-1 combines with J gene TRBJ2-7, with D possibly matching TRBD1 (6 bases). Germline CDR1 is SGHRS and CDR2 is YFSETQ. V was cut by 4 bases and J by 6 bases, with 17 bases left in between. The CDR3 sequence is 14 residues long. The CDR3 spells CASSMEQGIGEQYF. CDR3 sequence (DNA): TGCGCCAGCAGCATGGAGCAGGGGATCGGCGAGCAGTACTTC. Using reference TRBV5-1 and TRBJ2-7 for the parts outside the CDR3, the full variable domain is KAGVTQTPRYLIKTRGQQVTLSCSPISGHRSVSWYQQTPGQGLQFLFEYFSETQRNKGNFPGRFSGRQFSNSRSEMNVSTLELGDSALYLCASSMEQGIGEQYFGPGTRLTVT.

This clonotype was seen a handful of times. The rearrangement joins TRBV28 to TRBJ2-3; D gene ambiguous. Between the trimmed V and J ends, which lost 2 bases and 2 bases, there was a span of 5 bases. Germline assignment: CDR1 MDHEN and CDR2 SYDVKM. The CDR3 is 13 residues long. CDR3 sequence (DNA): TGTGCCAGCAGTTTAATGTCCACAGATACGCAGTATTTT. Translated, it gives CASSLMSTDTQYF.

This clonotype has just a few counts. The chain employs TRBV7-2 and TRBJ1-2; 10 positions agree with TRBD1. The junction had 6 bases not matched to a gene; V was cut back by 1 base and J by 4 bases. Germline V CDR1 and CDR2: SGHTA, FQGNSA. This CDR3 is built from 16 residues. CDR3 nucleotide sequence: TGTGCCAGCAGCTTAGAAACCGGGACAGGGGTCTATGGCTACACCTTC. Translating gives CASSLETGTGVYGYTF.

The V and J genes are TRBV4-1 and TRBJ2-3; 7 positions agree with TRBD2. V lost 3 bases and J lost 3; bases outside the gene matches: 9. CDR1 MGHRA and CDR2 YSYEKL come from the germline V gene. The CDR3 runs to 16 residues. The CDR3 here is CASSHLAGVGTDTQYF. CDR3 bases: TGCGCCAGCAGCCACCTGGCGGGAGTAGGGACAGATACGCAGTATTTT.

This clonotype was counted a few times. The chain links TRBV27 to TRBJ2-7; maybe TRBD1 (6 bases). The CDR3 extends over 15 amino acids. V dropped 8 bases and J dropped 3 bases, with 20 bases sitting between them. The germline CDR1 and CDR2 sequences are MNHEY and SMNVEV (reference sequence). The CDR3 coding sequence is TGTGCCAGCTGTCCAAGCCAGGGGTTTTACTACGAGCAGTACTTC. Translation: CASCPSQGFYYEQYF.

The rearrangement uses TRBV4-1 and TRBJ2-3; 10 bases are a match to TRBD2. Germline V gene lookup returns CDR1 MGHRA and CDR2 YSYEKL. The CDR3 is 16 residues long. V was pared by 7 bases and J by 4 bases, with 11 bases of the junction left unmatched. The CDR3 DNA reads as TGCGCCAGCACCCTGGGGTCTAGCGGGAGCTCAGATACGCAGTATTTT. The encoded protein is CASTLGSSGSSDTQYF.

This chain joins TRBV4-1 and TRBJ1-1; D gene ambiguous. CDR1 and CDR2 from the germline V gene are MGHRA and YSYEKL. The V end was cut by 6 bases, the J end by 1 base, with 12 bases between. The CDR3 has 14 amino acids. The CDR3 DNA sequence: TGCGCCAGCAGGCAATCAGGCTCGAACACTGAAGCTTTCTTT. It encodes CASRQSGSNTEAFF.

This clonotype has a handful of counts. The chain uses TRBV4-3 and TRBJ2-7; 8 nucleotides agree with TRBD2. The V segment lost 4 bases and the J segment 0 bases; nucleotides outside the gene matches: 8. The CDR3 is made up of 16 amino acids. The germline gives CDR1 LGHNA, CDR2 YSLEER. For the CDR3, the DNA is TGCGCCAGCAGCCTCTTTAGCGGGGTCCTCTCCTACGAGCAGTACTTC. Translating it yields CASSLFSGVLSYEQYF.

This chain connects TRBV29-1 to TRBJ1-1, with D unresolved. Trimming removed 6 bases at V and 4 bases at J, with 9 bases between. Germline V lookup: CDR1 SQVTM, CDR2 ANQGSEA. The CDR3 has 11 amino acids. CDR3 region: CSVTPSTEAFF. DNA of the CDR3: TGCAGCGTAACCCCGTCCACTGAAGCTTTCTTT.

This chain uses TRBV29-1 with TRBJ2-7, with D perhaps matching TRBD1 (6 bases). Per germline, CDR1 SQVTM and CDR2 ANQGSEA. The CDR3 is made up of 13 amino acids. The V end lost 6 bases, the J end lost 0 bases, and 12 bases lay between the germline ends. CDR3 nucleotides: TGCAGCGTCGACGGGACAAACTCCTACGAGCAGTACTTC. Amino acids: CSVDGTNSYEQYF.

V usage is TRBV7-2 and J usage is TRBJ2-1; 15 positions agree with TRBD2. Germline-derived CDR1 and CDR2 are SGHTA and FQGNSA. V shed 3 bases, J shed 7 bases, and the junction held 10 bases outside the gene matches. The CDR3 sequence is 18 residues long. CDR3 loop: CASSFWGLAGGSWNEQFF. Here the CDR3 DNA reads TGTGCCAGCAGCTTTTGGGGACTAGCGGGAGGCAGTTGGAATGAGCAGTTCTTC.

The rearrangement links TRBV12-3 or TRBV12-4 to TRBJ1-5; D is possibly TRBD1 (5 bases). The CDR3 runs to 15 residues. V was trimmed by 6 bases and J by 0 bases, leaving 12 bases between them. CDR3 sequence (DNA): TGTGCCAGCAGACGCGGGACGGATAGCAATCAGCCCCAGCATTTT. It codes for CASRRGTDSNQPQHF.

The V call is TRBV5-1, the J call TRBJ2-1; D may correspond to TRBD1 or TRBD2 (5 bases each). CDR3 length: 13 residues. The germline V gene has CDR1 SGHRS and CDR2 YFSETQ. V gave up 4 bases and J gave up 10 bases, with 15 bases separating them. The CDR3 here is CASSTGAGREQFF. In nucleotides, the CDR3 is TGCGCCAGCAGCACCGGGGCTGGCCGGGAGCAGTTCTTC.

This clonotype was detected once. The CDR3 does not end in the conserved phenylalanine or tryptophan, so this is likely a read error. The limits of the CDR3 on the DNA are not certain, so only TCRdb's listed CDR3 is given. CDR3 loop: CASSYRGDLYL. The rearrangement uses TRBV6-2 or TRBV6-3 and TRBJ2-1; TRBD1 is the table's D call and was not checked against the DNA. From germline, CDR1 is MNHEY and CDR2 SVGEGT. The CDR3 spans 11 residues, counting both ends.

In its sample, this clonotype was seen a few times. V is TRBV7-8 and J is TRBJ2-3; D not certain. Germline loops: CDR1 SGHVS, CDR2 FQNEAQ. V was trimmed by 0 bases and J by 5 bases, leaving 12 bases between them. The CDR3 covers 15 residues. For the CDR3, the DNA is TGTGCCAGCAGCTTAGCTTCCGGGCCAGGAGATACGCAGTATTTT. Protein sequence: CASSLASGPGDTQYF.

A note on this clonotype: This may arise from a read error, as a much more abundant clone is one base away. The chain carries TRBV7-2 and TRBJ2-3; 8 positions match TRBD2. Looked up from germline, CDR1 is SGHTA and CDR2 is FQGNSA. This CDR3 has 17 amino acids. Trimming took 3 bases from V and 2 from J; bases not matched to a gene: 10. The CDR3 coding sequence is TGTGCCAGCAGCTTGTGGAAACTAGCGGTTAACACAGATACGCAGTATTTT. Translation: CASSLWKLAVNTDTQYF.

This clonotype was seen only a few times. The chain carries TRBV7-8 and TRBJ2-5; 9 bases align to TRBD2. J gave up 0 bases and V 8 bases, and 1 base lay outside the gene matches. The CDR3 length is 13 residues. The germline CDR1 and CDR2 sequences are SGHVS and FQNEAQ. The CDR3 is CASAGGYQETQYF. The CDR3, as DNA: TGTGCCAGCGCGGGGGGGTACCAAGAGACCCAGTACTTC. The whole variable domain, remainder taken from reference TRBV7-8 and TRBJ2-5, is GAGVSQSPRYKVAKRGQDVALRCDPISGHVSLFWYQQALGQGPEFLTYFQNEAQLDKSGLPSDRFFAERPEGSVSTLKIQRTQQEDSAVYLCASAGGYQETQYFGPGTRLLVL.

This clonotype was recorded a few times. The J gene is TRBJ2-3, the V gene TRBV7-3; no reliable D call. Trimming removed 5 bases at V and 6 bases at J, with 15 bases between. The length of the CDR3 is 14 residues. CDR1 and CDR2 (germline): SGHTA, FQGTGA. CDR3 in DNA: TGTGCCAGCAGCCAACAAGGAGTGGGGGATACGCAGTATTTT. Protein product: CASSQQGVGDTQYF.

This clonotype appeared many times. The rearrangement joins TRBV6-1 to TRBJ2-7; D gene uncertain. The CDR3 sequence is 12 residues long. V was pared by 8 bases and J by 3 bases, with 11 bases between. CDR1 MNHNS and CDR2 SASEGT come from the germline V gene. CDR3: CASGGAVYEQYF. The DNA of the CDR3 is TGTGCCAGCGGTGGCGCGGTCTACGAGCAGTACTTC.

The chain is built from TRBV5-1 and TRBJ1-6, with 10 bases identical to TRBD1. CDR3 length: 15 amino acids. CDR1 and CDR2 (germline): SGHRS, YFSETQ. V dropped 3 bases and J dropped 12; count of bases not matched to a gene: 9. The CDR3 DNA is TGCGCCAGCAGCTCCGGGACAGGGGAAACCGAACCCCTCCACTTT. This encodes CASSSGTGETEPLHF.

This clonotype was picked up many times. This chain joins TRBV10-3 and TRBJ1-4, with D maybe TRBD1 (5 bases). The CDR3 totals 17 residues. Deletions cut 10 bases from V and 2 bases from J, with 23 bases between. Per germline, CDR1 ENHRY and CDR2 SYGVKD. CDR3 nucleotides: TGTGCCACCAGCGGATCCGGCAGCCGGGGGACTAATGAAAAACTGTTTTTT. This translates into CATSGSGSRGTNEKLFF.

This clonotype has only a few counts. The CDR3 DNA is TGCGCCAGCAGCCAAGGTAGAGGGGACTTCCTCTCCTACAATGAGCAGTTCTTC. This translates into CASSQGRGDFLSYNEQFF. The chain links TRBV4-1 to TRBJ2-1; D is perhaps TRBD2 (6 bases). V lost 1 base and J 0 bases, leaving 16 bases between the germline ends. The length of the CDR3 is 18 residues. Germline lookup yields CDR1 MGHRA and CDR2 YSYEKL.

There are many counts of this clonotype. This chain connects TRBV12-3 or TRBV12-4 to TRBJ2-1; D is uncertain. The CDR3 has 12 amino acids. V was trimmed by 3 bases and J by 5 bases, leaving 5 bases between them. CDR3 coding DNA: TGTGCCAGCAGTTTTCCTGACAATGAGCAGTTCTTC. This encodes CASSFPDNEQFF.

V usage is TRBV5-1 and J usage is TRBJ2-3, with D possibly being TRBD1 (6 bases). Germline CDR1 SGHRS, CDR2 YFSETQ. CDR3 length equals 14 residues. The germline V and J ends were trimmed by 2 bases and 3 bases, with 10 bases remaining between them. As DNA, the CDR3 is TGCGCCAGCAGCTTTTCGACAGGAACAGATACGCAGTATTTT. Protein sequence: CASSFSTGTDTQYF.

This chain links TRBV4-1 with TRBJ1-2, with 8 nucleotides matching TRBD1. CDR1 and CDR2 from the germline V gene are MGHRA and YSYEKL. V was pared by 0 bases and J by 8 bases, with 8 bases of the junction left unmatched. The CDR3 spans 15 residues. CDR3 in DNA: TGCGCCAGCAGCCAAGACGGACAGGGCTACGGCGGCTACACCTTC. This sequence encodes CASSQDGQGYGGYTF.

This clonotype was seen only once. This rearrangement joins TRBV7-6 to TRBJ2-7, with 9 bases aligning to TRBD1. Germline lookup yields CDR1 SGHVS and CDR2 FNYEAQ. The trim removed 5 bases at V and 2 bases at J, leaving 7 bases unmatched. This CDR3 spans 15 amino acids. CDR3 coding DNA: TGTGCCAGCAGCAACGGCGGGGACAGGGCCTACGAGCAGTACTTC. Translated: CASSNGGDRAYEQYF.